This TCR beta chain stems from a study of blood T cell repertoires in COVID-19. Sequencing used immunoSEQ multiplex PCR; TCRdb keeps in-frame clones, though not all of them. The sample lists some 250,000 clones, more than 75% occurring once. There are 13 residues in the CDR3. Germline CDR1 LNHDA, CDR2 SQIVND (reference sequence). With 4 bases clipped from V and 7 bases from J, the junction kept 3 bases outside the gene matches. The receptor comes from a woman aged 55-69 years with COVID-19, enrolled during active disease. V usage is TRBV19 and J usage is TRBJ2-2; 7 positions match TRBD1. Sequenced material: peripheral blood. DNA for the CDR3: TGTGCCAGTAGTAGAAACAGGGGCGGGGAGCTGTTTTTT. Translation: CASSRNRGGELFF. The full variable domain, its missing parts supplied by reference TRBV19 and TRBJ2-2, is DGGITQSPKYLFRKEGQNVTLSCEQNLNHDAMYWYRQDPGQGLRLIYYSQIVNDFQKGDIAEGYSVSREKKESFPLTVTSAQKNPTAFYLCASSRNRGGELFFGEGSRLTVL.